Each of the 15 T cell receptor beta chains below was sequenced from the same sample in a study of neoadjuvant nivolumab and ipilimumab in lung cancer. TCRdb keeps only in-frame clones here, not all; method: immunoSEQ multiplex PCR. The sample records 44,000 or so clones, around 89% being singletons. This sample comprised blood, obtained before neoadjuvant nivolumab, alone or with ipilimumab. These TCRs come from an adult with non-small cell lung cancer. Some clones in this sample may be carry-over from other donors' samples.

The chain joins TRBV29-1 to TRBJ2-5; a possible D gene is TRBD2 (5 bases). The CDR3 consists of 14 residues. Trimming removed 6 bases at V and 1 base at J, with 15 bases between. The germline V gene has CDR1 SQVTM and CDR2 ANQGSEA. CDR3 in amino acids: CSVKLEFLQETQYF. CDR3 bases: TGCAGCGTCAAACTAGAATTCCTCCAAGAGACCCAGTACTTC.

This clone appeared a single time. In nucleotides, the CDR3 is TGCGCCAGCAGCCAAATGGGACTCGGGGGGGCAGATACGCAGTATTTT. Protein product: CASSQMGLGGADTQYF. The chain joins TRBV4-1 to TRBJ2-3; 8 positions match TRBD2. The CDR3 runs 16 residues. Germline-derived CDR1 and CDR2 are MGHRA and YSYEKL. J lost 4 bases, V lost 2 bases, and 8 bases had no gene match.

CDR3 DNA: TGTGCCAGCAGTTCGCTCCCGGGAGCTGTCATTGAGCAGTTCTTC. As protein: CASSSLPGAVIEQFF. This sequence joins TRBV2 and TRBJ2-1; D may be TRBD2 (6 bases). Trimming left V 5 bases short and J 9 bases short, with 20 bases between. CDR1 is SNHLY and CDR2 is FYNNEI in the germline V gene. This CDR3 comprises 15 residues. Combining the CDR3 with reference TRBV2 and TRBJ2-1 gives the whole variable domain EPEVTQTPSHQVTQMGQEVILRCVPISNHLYFYWYRQILGQKVEFLVSFYNNEISEKSEIFDDQFSVERPDGSNFTLKIRSTKLEDSAMYFCASSSLPGAVIEQFFGPGTRLTVL.

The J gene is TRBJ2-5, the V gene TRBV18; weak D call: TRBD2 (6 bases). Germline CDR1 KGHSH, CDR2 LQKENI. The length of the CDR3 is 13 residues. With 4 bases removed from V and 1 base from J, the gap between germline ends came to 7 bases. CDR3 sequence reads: CASSRGTQETQYF. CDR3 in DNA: TGTGCCAGCTCACGCGGGACCCAAGAGACCCAGTACTTC. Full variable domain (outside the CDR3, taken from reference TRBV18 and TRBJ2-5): NAGVMQNPRHLVRRRGQEARLRCSPMKGHSHVYWYRQLPEEGLKFMVYLQKENIIDESGMPKERFSAEFPKEGPSILRIQQVVRGDSAAYFCASSRGTQETQYFGPGTRLLVL.

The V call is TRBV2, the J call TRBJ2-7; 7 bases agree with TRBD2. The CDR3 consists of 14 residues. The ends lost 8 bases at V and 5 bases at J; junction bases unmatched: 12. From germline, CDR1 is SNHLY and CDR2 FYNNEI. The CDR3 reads CASPRGLGDDEQYF. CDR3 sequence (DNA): TGTGCCAGCCCCCGAGGACTAGGCGACGACGAGCAGTACTTC.

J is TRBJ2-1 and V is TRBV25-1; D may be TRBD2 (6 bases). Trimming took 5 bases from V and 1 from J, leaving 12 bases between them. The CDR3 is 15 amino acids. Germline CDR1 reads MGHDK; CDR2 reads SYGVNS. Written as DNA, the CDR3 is TGTGCCAGCAGTCCAGGGAGGAGATCCTACAATGAGCAGTTCTTC. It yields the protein CASSPGRRSYNEQFF.

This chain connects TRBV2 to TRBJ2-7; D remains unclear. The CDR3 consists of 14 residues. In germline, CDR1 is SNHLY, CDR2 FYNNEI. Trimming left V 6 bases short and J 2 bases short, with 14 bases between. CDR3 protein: CASRAGPGPYEQYF. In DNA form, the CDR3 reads TGTGCCAGCAGGGCCGGGCCCGGGCCCTACGAGCAGTACTTC.

In nucleotides, the CDR3 is TGTGCCAGCCTTTCGACAGACTACAATGAGCAGTTCTTC. Amino acids: CASLSTDYNEQFF. The chain combines TRBV19 with TRBJ2-1; tentative D call: TRBD1 (5 bases). The CDR3 contains 13 residues. V was cut by 9 bases and J by 3 bases, with 12 bases left in between. CDR1 is LNHDA and CDR2 is SQIVND in the germline V gene (reference sequence).

CDR3 nucleotides: TGTGCCAGCAGCTTCGGGCTAGCGGACTACGAGCAGTACTTC. It is translated as CASSFGLADYEQYF. This chain uses TRBV11-2 with TRBJ2-7; 7 bases map to TRBD2. Germline CDR1 SGHAT, CDR2 FQNNGV. This CDR3 comprises 14 residues. Unmatched junction bases numbered 5, after V lost 3 bases and J lost 3 bases.

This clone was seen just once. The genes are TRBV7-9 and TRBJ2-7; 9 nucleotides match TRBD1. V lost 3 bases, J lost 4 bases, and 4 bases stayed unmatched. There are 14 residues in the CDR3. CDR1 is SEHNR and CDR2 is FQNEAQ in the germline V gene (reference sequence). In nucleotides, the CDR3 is TGTGCCAGCAGCTTGGGGACAGGGCAATACGAGCAGTACTTC. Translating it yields CASSLGTGQYEQYF.

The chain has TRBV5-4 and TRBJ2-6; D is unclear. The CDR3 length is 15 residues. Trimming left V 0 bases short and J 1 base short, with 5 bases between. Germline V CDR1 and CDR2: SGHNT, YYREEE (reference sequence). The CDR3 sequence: CASSLGGSGANVLTF. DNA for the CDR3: TGTGCCAGCAGCTTGGGGGGTTCTGGGGCCAACGTCCTGACTTTC.

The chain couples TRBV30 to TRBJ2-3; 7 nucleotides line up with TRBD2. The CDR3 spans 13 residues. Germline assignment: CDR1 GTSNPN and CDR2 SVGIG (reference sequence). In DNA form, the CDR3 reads TGTGCGACTAGCCCAGGGTCCAGAGATACGCAGTATTTT. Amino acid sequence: CATSPGSRDTQYF.

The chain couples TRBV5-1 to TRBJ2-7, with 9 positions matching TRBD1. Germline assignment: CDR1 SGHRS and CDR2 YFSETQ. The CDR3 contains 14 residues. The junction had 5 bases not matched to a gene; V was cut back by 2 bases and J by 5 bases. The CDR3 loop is CASSLQGAEDEQYF. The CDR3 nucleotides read TGCGCCAGCAGCTTACAGGGGGCAGAGGACGAGCAGTACTTC.

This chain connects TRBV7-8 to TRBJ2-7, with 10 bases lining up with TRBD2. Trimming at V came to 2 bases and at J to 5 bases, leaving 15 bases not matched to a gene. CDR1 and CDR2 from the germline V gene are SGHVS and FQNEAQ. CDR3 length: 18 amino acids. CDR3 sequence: CASSLLPLSGRTENEQYF. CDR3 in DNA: TGTGCCAGCAGCTTACTTCCTCTTAGCGGGAGGACCGAGAACGAGCAGTACTTC.

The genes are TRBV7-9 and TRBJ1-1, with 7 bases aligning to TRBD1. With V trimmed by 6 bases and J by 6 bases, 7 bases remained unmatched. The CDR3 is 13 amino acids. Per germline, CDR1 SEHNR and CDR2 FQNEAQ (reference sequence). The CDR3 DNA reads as TGTGCCAGCAGACAGACAGGGTGGTCTGAAGCTTTCTTT. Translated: CASRQTGWSEAFF.